This T cell receptor (beta chain) originates from a study of identical twins. Whole-study findings and limits: Cross-sectional statistics, not tracking of the same donors, supported the conclusions. Some out-of-frame alpha sequences were shared by twins, and these showed excess low generation probability.

A universal primer site arose from template switching, and cDNA bore unique molecular identifiers. TCRdb itself ran the 5' RACE reads through MiXCR, one entry per CDR3 protein. The table has around 280,000 distinct CDR3 sequences, about 8.9% seen once. Details on this clonotype: Its antigen is still unknown.

Trimming shortened V by 6 bases and J by 6 bases, and 18 bases separated the two germline ends. The germline gives CDR1 MDHEN, CDR2 SYDVKM. The CDR3 runs 15 residues. These same data were also listed under a study on yellow fever vaccine responses in identical twins.

The source material was memory (CD45RO+) T cells sorted from blood. This chain connects TRBV28 to TRBJ2-1, with TRBD1 as a possible D gene (5 bases). The TCR was taken from a woman aged 18-35 years in good health. CDR3 sequence: CASRINAGFCNEQFF. The CDR3 DNA is TGTGCCAGCAGGATTAATGCAGGGTTTTGCAATGAGCAGTTCTTC.